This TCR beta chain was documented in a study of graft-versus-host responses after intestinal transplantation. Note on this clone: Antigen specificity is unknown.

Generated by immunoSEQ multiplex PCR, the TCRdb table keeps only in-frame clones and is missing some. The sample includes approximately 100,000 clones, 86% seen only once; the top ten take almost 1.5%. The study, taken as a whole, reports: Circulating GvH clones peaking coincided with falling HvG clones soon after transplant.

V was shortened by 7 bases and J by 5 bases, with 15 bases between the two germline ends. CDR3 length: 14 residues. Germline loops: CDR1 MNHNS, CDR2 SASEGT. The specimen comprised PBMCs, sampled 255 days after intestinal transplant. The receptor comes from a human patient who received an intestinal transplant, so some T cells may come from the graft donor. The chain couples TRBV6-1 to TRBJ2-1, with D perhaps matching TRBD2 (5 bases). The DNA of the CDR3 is TGTGCCAGCAAGAAAACGGGAATCAACAATGAGCAGTTCTTC. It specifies CASKKTGINNEQFF.